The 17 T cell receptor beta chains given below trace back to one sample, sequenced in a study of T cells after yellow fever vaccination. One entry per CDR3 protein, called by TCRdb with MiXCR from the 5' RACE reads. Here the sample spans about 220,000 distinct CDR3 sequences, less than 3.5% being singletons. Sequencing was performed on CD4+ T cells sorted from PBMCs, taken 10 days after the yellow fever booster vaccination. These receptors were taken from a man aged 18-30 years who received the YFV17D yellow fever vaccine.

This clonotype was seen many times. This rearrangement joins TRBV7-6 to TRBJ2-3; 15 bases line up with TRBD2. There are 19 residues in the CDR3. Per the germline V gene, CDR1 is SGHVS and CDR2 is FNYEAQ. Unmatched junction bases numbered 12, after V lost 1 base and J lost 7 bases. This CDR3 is CASSLETSGLAGGQNTQYF. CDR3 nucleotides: TGTGCCAGCAGCTTAGAGACAAGCGGACTAGCGGGGGGGCAGAATACGCAGTATTTT.

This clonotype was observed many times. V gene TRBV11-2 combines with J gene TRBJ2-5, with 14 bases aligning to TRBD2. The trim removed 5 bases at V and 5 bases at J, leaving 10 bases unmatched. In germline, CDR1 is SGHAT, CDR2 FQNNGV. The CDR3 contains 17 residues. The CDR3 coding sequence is TGTGCCAGCAGCCCGTTTGGGACTAGCGGGGGCGGGGAGACCCAGTACTTC. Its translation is CASSPFGTSGGGETQYF.

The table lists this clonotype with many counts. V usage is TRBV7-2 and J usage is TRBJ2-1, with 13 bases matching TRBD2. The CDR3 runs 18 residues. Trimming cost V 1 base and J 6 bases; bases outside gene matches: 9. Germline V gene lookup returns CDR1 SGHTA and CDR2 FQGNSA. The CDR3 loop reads CASSLDRIGLAGANEQFF. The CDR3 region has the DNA TGTGCCAGCAGCTTAGATCGGATAGGACTAGCGGGGGCCAATGAGCAGTTCTTC.

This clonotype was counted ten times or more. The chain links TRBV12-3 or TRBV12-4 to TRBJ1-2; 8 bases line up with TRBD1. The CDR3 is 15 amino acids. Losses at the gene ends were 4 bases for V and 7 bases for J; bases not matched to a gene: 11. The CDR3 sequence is CASSSPGQARSGYTF. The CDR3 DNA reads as TGTGCCAGCAGTTCTCCGGGACAGGCCCGCAGTGGCTACACCTTC.

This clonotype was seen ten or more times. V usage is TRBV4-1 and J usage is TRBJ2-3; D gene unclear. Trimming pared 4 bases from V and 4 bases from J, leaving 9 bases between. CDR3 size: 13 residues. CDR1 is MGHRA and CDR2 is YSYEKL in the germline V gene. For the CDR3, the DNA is TGCGCCAGCAGCCTGAGCAGTTCAGATACGCAGTATTTT. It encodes CASSLSSSDTQYF.

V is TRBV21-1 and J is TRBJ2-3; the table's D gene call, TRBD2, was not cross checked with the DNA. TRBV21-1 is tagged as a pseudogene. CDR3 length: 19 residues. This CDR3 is CASSKERLAGGNSTDTQYF. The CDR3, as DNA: TGTGCCAGCAGCAAAGAAAGACTAGCGGGGGGGAATAGCACAGATACGCAGTATTTT.

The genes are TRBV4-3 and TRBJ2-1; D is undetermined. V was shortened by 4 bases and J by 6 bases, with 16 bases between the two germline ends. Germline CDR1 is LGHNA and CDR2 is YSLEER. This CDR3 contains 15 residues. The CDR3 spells CASSRIPIASNEQFF. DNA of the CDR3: TGCGCCAGCAGCCGAATTCCTATCGCGAGCAATGAGCAGTTCTTC.

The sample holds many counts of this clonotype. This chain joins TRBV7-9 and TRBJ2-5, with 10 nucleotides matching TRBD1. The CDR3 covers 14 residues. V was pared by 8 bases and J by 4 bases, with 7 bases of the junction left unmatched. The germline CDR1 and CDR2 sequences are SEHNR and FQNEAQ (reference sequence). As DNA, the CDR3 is TGTGCCAGCGCCGGGACAGGGGCGGGAGAGACCCAGTACTTC. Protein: CASAGTGAGETQYF.

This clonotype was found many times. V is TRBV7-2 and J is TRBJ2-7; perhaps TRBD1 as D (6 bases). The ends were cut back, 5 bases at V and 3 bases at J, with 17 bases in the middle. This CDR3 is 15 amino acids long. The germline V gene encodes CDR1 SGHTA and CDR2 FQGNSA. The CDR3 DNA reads TGTGCCAGCAGCCTAGACCGGGACACCATCTACGAGCAGTACTTC. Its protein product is CASSLDRDTIYEQYF.

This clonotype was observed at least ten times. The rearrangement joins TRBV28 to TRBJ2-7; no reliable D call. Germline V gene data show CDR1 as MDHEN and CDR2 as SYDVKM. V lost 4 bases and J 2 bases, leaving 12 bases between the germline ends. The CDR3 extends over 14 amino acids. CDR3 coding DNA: TGTGCCAGCAGTTCCCCCTTTAGGCCCTACGAGCAGTACGTC. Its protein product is CASSSPFRPYEQYV.

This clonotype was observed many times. This CDR3 is CASSDSGGAHEQFF. In nucleotides, the CDR3 is TGTGCCAGCAGCGACAGCGGGGGGGCCCATGAGCAGTTCTTC. J is TRBJ2-1 and V is TRBV11-2; 10 bases agree with TRBD2. The CDR3 runs to 14 residues. V gave up 5 bases and J gave up 8 bases; unmatched junction bases: 6. The V gene's germline CDR1 is SGHAT and CDR2 FQNNGV.

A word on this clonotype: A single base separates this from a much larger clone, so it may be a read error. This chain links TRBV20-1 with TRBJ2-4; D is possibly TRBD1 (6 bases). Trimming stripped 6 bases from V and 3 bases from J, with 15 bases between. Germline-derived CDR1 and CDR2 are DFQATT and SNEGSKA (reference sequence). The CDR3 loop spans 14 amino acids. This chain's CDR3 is CSAWGQGDKNIQYF. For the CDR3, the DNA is TGCAGTGCCTGGGGGCAGGGTGACAAAAACATTCAGTACTTC.

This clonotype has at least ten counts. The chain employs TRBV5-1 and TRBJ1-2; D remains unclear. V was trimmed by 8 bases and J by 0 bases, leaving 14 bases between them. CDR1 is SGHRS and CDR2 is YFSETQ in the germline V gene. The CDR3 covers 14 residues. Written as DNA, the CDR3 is TGCGCCAGTAGACTCGACGCAGCTAACTATGGCTACACCTTC. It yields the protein CASRLDAANYGYTF.

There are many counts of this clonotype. CDR3 amino acids: CASDGASTDTQYF. The CDR3 DNA is TGTGCCAGCGACGGGGCTAGCACAGATACGCAGTATTTT. The V and J genes are TRBV5-4 and TRBJ2-3, with D perhaps matching TRBD1 or TRBD2 (5 bases each). With 7 bases removed from V and 0 bases from J, the gap between germline ends came to 9 bases. This CDR3 spans 13 amino acids. Per the germline V gene, CDR1 is SGHNT and CDR2 is YYREEE (reference sequence).

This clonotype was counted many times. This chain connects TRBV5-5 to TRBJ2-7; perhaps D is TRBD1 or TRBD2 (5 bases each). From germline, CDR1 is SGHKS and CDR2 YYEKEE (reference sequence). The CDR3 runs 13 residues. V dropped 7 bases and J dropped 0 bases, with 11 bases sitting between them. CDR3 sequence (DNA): TGTGCCAGCGGGACCGTCAGCTCCTACGAGCAGTACTTC. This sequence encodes CASGTVSSYEQYF.

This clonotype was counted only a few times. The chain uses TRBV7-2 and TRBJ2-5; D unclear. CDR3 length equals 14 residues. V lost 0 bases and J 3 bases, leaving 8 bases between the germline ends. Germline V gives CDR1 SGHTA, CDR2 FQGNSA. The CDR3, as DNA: TGTGCCAGCAGCTTAGCGGCAAGTAAAGAGACCCAGTACTTC. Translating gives CASSLAASKETQYF.

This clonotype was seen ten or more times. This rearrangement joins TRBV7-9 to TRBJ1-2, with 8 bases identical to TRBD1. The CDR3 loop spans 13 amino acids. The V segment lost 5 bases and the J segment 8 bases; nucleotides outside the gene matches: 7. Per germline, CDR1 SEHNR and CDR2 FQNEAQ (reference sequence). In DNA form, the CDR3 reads TGTGCCAGCAGCCTCGGACAGGGCTTGGGCTACACCTTC. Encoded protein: CASSLGQGLGYTF.